The rows below give T cell receptor beta chains drawn from one sample of a study of T cells in Graves' hyperthyroidism and ophthalmopathy. TCRdb recomputed calls from the multiplex PCR reads with MiXCR, one row per CDR3 protein. The sample holds 550,000 to 850,000 distinct CDR3 sequences, over 15% seen once. Input material: blood. Receptor source: a woman aged 45 to 65 with Graves' hyperthyroidism that later progressed to Graves' ophthalmopathy. Each CDR3 is given with its conserved first and last residue.

TRBV29-1	TRBJ1-1	CSVERKLVGEAFF
TRBV9	TRBJ1-4	CASSEGTEMNEKLFF
TRBV27	TRBJ2-2	CASSFQRGYTGELFF
TRBV7-9	TRBJ2-1	CASSGGTGGFSYNEQFF
TRBV6-1	TRBJ2-7	CASTFGYEQYF
TRBV20-1	TRBJ2-7	CSATRTSGGPYEQYF
TRBV30	TRBJ1-1	CAWSRQLNTEAFF
TRBV20-1	TRBJ1-1	CSASGRGNTEAFF
TRBV9	TRBJ2-7	CASSEGGGRAYEQYF
TRBV2	TRBJ1-1	CASSLRQGGGAEAFF
TRBV6-1	TRBJ1-6	CASSEATDGYSPLHF
TRBV12-3/TRBV12-4	TRBJ1-2	CASRDNYGYTF
TRBV3-1	TRBJ1-1	CASSRFTGHNTEAFF
TRBV3-1	TRBJ2-5	CASSHTPEGFGRETQYF
TRBV5-5	TRBJ2-1	CASSLWDRNEQFF
TRBV4-1	TRBJ1-2	CASSQDLTDINGYTF
TRBV3-1	TRBJ1-1	CASSPRGTRQGNTEAFF
TRBV2	TRBJ2-7	CASSAPRVDYEQYF
TRBV3-1	TRBJ1-2	CASSQRSGEGYTF
TRBV20-1	TRBJ1-5	CSARTHSNQPQHF